These 8 T cell receptor beta chains share one sample of origin, sequenced in a study of shared clonotypes between healthy human individuals. The table came from immunoSEQ multiplex PCR; TCRdb's copy has only in-frame clones and leaves some out. There are 550,000 to 800,000 clones in the sample; roughly 70% occur only once, and roughly 1.7% lies in the top ten. Input material: memory CD4+ T cells sorted from blood. The subset denotes: CD45RA-negative fraction. The receptors stem from a woman in her twenties or thirties in good health.

This clone was recorded a few times. The CDR3 spells CAISVGLAGNQETQYF. The CDR3 nucleotides read TGTGCCATCAGTGTAGGATTAGCGGGAAACCAAGAGACCCAGTACTTC. This chain links TRBV10-3 with TRBJ2-5; TRBD2 agrees at 8 bases. The junction had 7 bases not matched to a gene; V was cut back by 4 bases and J by 0 bases. This CDR3 comprises 16 residues. The germline gives CDR1 ENHRY, CDR2 SYGVKD.

The chain joins TRBV7-8 to TRBJ1-2; D is perhaps TRBD1 (6 bases). The CDR3 covers 14 residues. Germline V CDR1 and CDR2: SGHVS, FQNEAQ. With 3 bases removed from V and 5 bases from J, the gap between germline ends came to 13 bases. The CDR3 nucleotides are TGTGCCAGCAGCTTTGATCCGGGACATTATGGCTACACCTTC. Its translation is CASSFDPGHYGYTF.

The chain carries TRBV4-2 and TRBJ2-3, with unresolved D. The V end was cut by 6 bases, the J end by 5 bases, with 18 bases between. CDR1 LGHNA and CDR2 YNFKEQ come from the germline V gene. The CDR3 totals 15 residues. In DNA, the CDR3 is TGTGCCAGCAGTCGACAAGAACGGCTGGAAGATACGCAGTATTTT. Amino acids: CASSRQERLEDTQYF.

The CDR3 DNA reads TGTGCCAGCAGCTTAGGAGCGGGAGTGGCAAGCAATCAGCCCCAGCATTTT. As protein: CASSLGAGVASNQPQHF. The rearrangement links TRBV7-9 to TRBJ1-5; D unresolved. From germline, CDR1 is SEHNR and CDR2 FQNEAQ (reference sequence). Trimming pared 1 base from V and 1 base from J, leaving 14 bases between. The CDR3 has 17 residues.

Note on this clone: Sequence at one end of the junction differs from germline and may be a read error. The CDR3 sequence: CVREGAGIGEQYF. CDR3 sequence (DNA): TGCGTAAGGGAGGGGGCTGGGATAGGAGAGCAGTACTTC. This chain joins TRBV27 and TRBJ2-7; D tentatively fits TRBD1 or TRBD2 (7 bases each). This CDR3 region has 13 residues. Germline CDR1 is MNHEY and CDR2 is SMNVEV (reference sequence).

V is TRBV14 and J is TRBJ2-3; 7 positions agree with TRBD1. V lost 1 base to trimming and J lost 3 bases; unmatched junction nucleotides: 7. The CDR3 is 16 residues long. Germline lookup yields CDR1 SGHDN and CDR2 FVKESK. CDR3 in amino acids: CASSQVGGARTDTQYF. The CDR3 DNA follows: TGTGCCAGCAGCCAAGTAGGGGGCGCGAGAACAGATACGCAGTATTTT.

The chain couples TRBV19 to TRBJ1-4; D ambiguous. CDR1 and CDR2 from the germline V gene are LNHDA and SQIVND (reference sequence). The length of the CDR3 is 15 residues. V was shortened by 3 bases and J by 4 bases, with 12 bases between the two germline ends. The CDR3, as DNA: TGTGCCAGTAGTATCCAGTCCTCAATTAATGAAAAACTGTTTTTT. Its translation is CASSIQSSINEKLFF. The variable domain in full, completed from reference TRBV19 and TRBJ1-4, reads DGGITQSPKYLFRKEGQNVTLSCEQNLNHDAMYWYRQDPGQGLRLIYYSQIVNDFQKGDIAEGYSVSREKKESFPLTVTSAQKNPTAFYLCASSIQSSINEKLFFGSGTQLSVL.

The rearrangement links TRBV5-1 to TRBJ2-2; 8 nucleotides match TRBD1. The length of the CDR3 is 16 residues. V lost 4 bases and J lost 4; bases outside the gene matches: 9. Germline CDR1 reads SGHRS; CDR2 reads YFSETQ. CDR3 nucleotides: TGCGCCAGCAGCGGGCACAGGGGGAGGTCCACCGGGGAGCTGTTTTTT. Its translation: CASSGHRGRSTGELFF.